Listed below are T cell receptor beta chains from one sample, sequenced in a study of T cell repertoires in cytomegalovirus infection. Via MiXCR, TCRdb re-called the reads, giving one row per CDR3 protein. The sample shows roughly 500,000 distinct CDR3 sequences, roughly a third of them seen only once. Their antigens remain unidentified. The material sequenced was cultured PBMCs, taken from culture after CMV antigen stimulation. The source is a human donor in good health (CMV status not recorded). Some clones in this sample may be carry-over from other donors' samples. Each CDR3 is given without its conserved first and last residue. D genes are given only for firm matches.

v_call	d_call	j_call	cdr3_aa
TRBV6-2/TRBV6-3	NA	TRBJ2-1	ASSPSGLLGDEQF
TRBV27	NA	TRBJ1-2	ASSSVAGPTDYGYT
TRBV19	TRBD1	TRBJ1-5	ASSKAGTGGNQPQH
TRBV5-3	TRBD1	TRBJ1-1	ARSLTPDREGMYTEAF
TRBV12-3/TRBV12-4	NA	TRBJ2-3	ASSRQDLRTDTQY
TRBV3-1	TRBD2	TRBJ2-1	ASSQDLAGNNEQF
TRBV6-6	NA	TRBJ1-1	ASSYRGVKNTEAF
TRBV5-1	TRBD1	TRBJ2-5	ASSRDRDQETQY
TRBV19	TRBD2	TRBJ2-1	ASKGGGSDYNEQF
TRBV7-6	TRBD2	TRBJ2-1	ASSPGLAGGNNEQF
TRBV4-2	TRBD2	TRBJ2-3	ASSQAPGVLREEDTQY
TRBV27	TRBD1	TRBJ1-6	ASNTGGGFRRSPLH
TRBV14	TRBD2	TRBJ2-5	ASSQDVLAGEGGTQY
TRBV15	NA	TRBJ2-5	ATKRWDQETQY
TRBV7-2	TRBD1	TRBJ1-5	ASSLVAGTDSNQPQH
TRBV7-2	TRBD2	TRBJ2-7	ASSSRTSYEQY
TRBV11-2	NA	TRBJ2-1	ASSPQRTDNEQF
TRBV7-2	NA	TRBJ2-1	ASSLWGSFNNEQF
TRBV11-2	NA	TRBJ1-6	ASSLVFRLGDNSPLH
TRBV29-1	NA	TRBJ1-6	SVGEAYNSPLH
TRBV3-1	TRBD2	TRBJ2-1	ASSHPTSGGVKHEQF
TRBV27	TRBD2	TRBJ2-3	ASSSGLVAPDTQY
TRBV20-1	NA	TRBJ2-1	SARDRGTVIASSYNEQF
TRBV20-1	TRBD2	TRBJ2-5	SARTSGSVRETQY
TRBV18	TRBD2	TRBJ2-1	ASSGLGTSRDNEQF
TRBV7-2	TRBD1	TRBJ1-2	ASSPTGTGASGYT
TRBV6-2/TRBV6-3	TRBD2	TRBJ2-1	ASTWRERNEQF
TRBV5-1	TRBD1	TRBJ2-6	ASSEGAWTGDFSGANVLT
TRBV5-1	TRBD2	TRBJ2-2	ASSLDLTSLTTGELF
TRBV7-9	NA	TRBJ1-2	ASSLHVRNYGYT
TRBV4-1	NA	TRBJ2-5	ASSQERDFQETQY
TRBV10-3	NA	TRBJ1-3	AIQEGTTGNTIY
TRBV20-1	NA	TRBJ2-5	SARDRLGSAETQY
TRBV19	TRBD2	TRBJ2-1	ASSIGLAGGEQF
TRBV6-6	NA	TRBJ2-3	ASSYRGGARTDTQY
TRBV9	NA	TRBJ2-3	ASSAQTGPDTQY
TRBV4-1	NA	TRBJ1-5	ASSPVTVTGFNQPQH
TRBV7-9	NA	TRBJ2-1	ASSLEAAGQF
TRBV30	NA	TRBJ1-3	AWRERRQVRGDTIY
TRBV7-2	NA	TRBJ1-4	ASSLEGMGSEKLF
TRBV5-8	NA	TRBJ2-6	ASSAWARGANVLT
TRBV7-2	TRBD2	TRBJ2-3	ASSLVAGAEDTQY
TRBV7-8	NA	TRBJ2-5	ASSYGTDQGGTQY
TRBV4-2	NA	TRBJ2-3	ASSQELGDTQY
TRBV6-1	TRBD1	TRBJ1-2	ASSAATGGYNGYT
TRBV28	NA	TRBJ1-5	ASVTGSNQPQH
TRBV6-1	NA	TRBJ2-3	ASSTLGTDTQY
TRBV29-1	NA	TRBJ2-1	SVESVARNNEQF